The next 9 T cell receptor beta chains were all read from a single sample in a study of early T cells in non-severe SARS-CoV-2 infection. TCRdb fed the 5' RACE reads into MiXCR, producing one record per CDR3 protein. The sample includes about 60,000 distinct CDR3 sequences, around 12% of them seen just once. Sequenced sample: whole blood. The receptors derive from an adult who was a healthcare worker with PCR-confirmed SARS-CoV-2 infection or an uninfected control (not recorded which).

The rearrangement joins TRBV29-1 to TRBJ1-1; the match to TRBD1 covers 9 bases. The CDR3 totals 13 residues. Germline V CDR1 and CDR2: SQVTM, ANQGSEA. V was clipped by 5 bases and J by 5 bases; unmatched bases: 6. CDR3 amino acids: CSVLGQGDTEAFF. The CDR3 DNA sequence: TGCAGCGTTCTGGGACAGGGAGATACTGAAGCTTTCTTT.

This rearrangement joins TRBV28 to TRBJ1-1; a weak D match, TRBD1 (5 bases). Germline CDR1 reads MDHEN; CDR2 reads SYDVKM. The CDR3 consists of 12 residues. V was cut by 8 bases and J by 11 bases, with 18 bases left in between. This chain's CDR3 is CASSPGTGGAFF. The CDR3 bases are TGTGCCAGCTCCCCAGGTACGGGGGGGGCTTTCTTT. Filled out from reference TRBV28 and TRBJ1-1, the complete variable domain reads DVKVTQSSRYLVKRTGEKVFLECVQDMDHENMFWYRQDPGLGLRLIYFSYDVKMKEKGDIPEGYSVSREKKERFSLILESASTNQTSMYLCASSPGTGGAFFGQGTRLTVV.

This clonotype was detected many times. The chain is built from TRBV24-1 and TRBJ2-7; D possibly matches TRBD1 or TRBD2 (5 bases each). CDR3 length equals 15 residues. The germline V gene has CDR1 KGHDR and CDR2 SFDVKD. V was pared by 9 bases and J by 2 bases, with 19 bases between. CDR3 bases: TGTGCCACCTACTACAGGCGGGCGGTTACCTACGAGCAGTACTTC. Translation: CATYYRRAVTYEQYF.

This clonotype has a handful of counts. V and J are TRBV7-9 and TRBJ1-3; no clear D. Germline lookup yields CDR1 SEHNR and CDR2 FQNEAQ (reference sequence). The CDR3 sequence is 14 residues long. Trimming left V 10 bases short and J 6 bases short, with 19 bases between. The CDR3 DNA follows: TGTGCCACAAGGCGGGAAGCAGGAGAAAACACCATATATTTT. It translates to CATRREAGENTIYF. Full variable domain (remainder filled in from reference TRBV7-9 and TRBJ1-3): DTGVSQNPRHKITKRGQNVTFRCDPISEHNRLYWYRQTLGQGPEFLTYFQNEAQLEKSRLLSDRFSAERPKGSFSTLEIQRTEQGDSAMYLCATRREAGENTIYFGEGSWLTVV.

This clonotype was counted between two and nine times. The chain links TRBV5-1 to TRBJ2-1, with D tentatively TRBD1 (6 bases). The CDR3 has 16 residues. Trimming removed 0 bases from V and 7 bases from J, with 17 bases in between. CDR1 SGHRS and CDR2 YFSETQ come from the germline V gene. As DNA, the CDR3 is TGCGCCAGCAGCTTGGAGCCAGGGGCCTCGCGGAATGAGCAGTTCTTC. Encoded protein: CASSLEPGASRNEQFF.

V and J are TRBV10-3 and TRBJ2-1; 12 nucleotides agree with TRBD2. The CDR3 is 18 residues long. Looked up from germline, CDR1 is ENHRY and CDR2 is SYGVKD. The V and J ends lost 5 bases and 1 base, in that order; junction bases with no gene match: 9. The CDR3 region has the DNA TGTGCCATCAGTACCGGGACTAGCGGGTTCGATTCCTACAATGAGCAGTTCTTC. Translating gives CAISTGTSGFDSYNEQFF.

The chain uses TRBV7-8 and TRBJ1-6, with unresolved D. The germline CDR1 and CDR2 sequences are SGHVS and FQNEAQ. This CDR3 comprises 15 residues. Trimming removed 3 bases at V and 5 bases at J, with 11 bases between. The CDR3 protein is CASSFAWGNNSPLHF. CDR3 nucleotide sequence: TGTGCCAGCAGCTTCGCCTGGGGAAATAATTCACCCCTCCACTTT.

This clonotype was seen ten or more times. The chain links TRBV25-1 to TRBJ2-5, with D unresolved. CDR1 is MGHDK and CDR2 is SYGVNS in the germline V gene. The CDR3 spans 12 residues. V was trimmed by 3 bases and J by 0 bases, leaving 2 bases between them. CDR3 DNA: TGTGCCAGCAGTGACTACCAAGAGACCCAGTACTTC. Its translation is CASSDYQETQYF.

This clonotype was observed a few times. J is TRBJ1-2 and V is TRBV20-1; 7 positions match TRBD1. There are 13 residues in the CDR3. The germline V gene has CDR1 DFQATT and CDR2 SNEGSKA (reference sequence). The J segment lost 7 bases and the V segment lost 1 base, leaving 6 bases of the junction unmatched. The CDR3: CSARGQGESGYTF. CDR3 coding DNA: TGCAGTGCTAGAGGTCAGGGGGAAAGTGGCTACACCTTC.